Below are 7 T cell receptor beta chains sequenced from a single sample in a study of T cells in Graves' hyperthyroidism and ophthalmopathy. The source material, RNA transcripts, was used to amplify TCR beta CDR3 regions. First-round RT-PCR with HTBI primers amplified the TCR CDR3 region. TCRdb analysed the multiplex PCR reads with MiXCR anew, one entry per CDR3 protein. The sample lists about 540,000 distinct CDR3 sequences; roughly 46% were seen once. Sequencing was performed on peripheral blood or thyroid tissue (not recorded which). The source of these receptors is a young woman with Graves' hyperthyroidism.

V usage is TRBV20-1 and J usage is TRBJ1-5, with D possibly matching TRBD1 (5 bases). This CDR3 is 12 amino acids long. The germline V gene has CDR1 DFQATT and CDR2 SNEGSKA (reference sequence). V was cut by 6 bases and J by 4 bases, with 10 bases left in between. The CDR3, as DNA: TGCAGTGCCGACAGCCGAAATCAGCCCCAGCATTTT. This encodes CSADSRNQPQHF.

The V gene is TRBV10-3, the J gene TRBJ1-2; 7 bases are shared with TRBD1. Germline V lookup: CDR1 ENHRY, CDR2 SYGVKD. The V and J ends lost 6 bases and 2 bases, in that order; junction bases with no gene match: 6. The CDR3 extends over 14 amino acids. The CDR3 loop is CAISSRQGNYGYTF. The DNA of the CDR3 is TGTGCCATCAGCAGCAGACAGGGAAACTATGGCTACACCTTC.

The chain joins TRBV7-2 to TRBJ1-6, with D tentatively TRBD1 (5 bases). Germline-derived CDR1 and CDR2 are SGHTA and FQGNSA. This CDR3 is built from 14 residues. The V end was cut by 5 bases, the J end by 5 bases, with 10 bases between. Here the CDR3 DNA reads TGTGCCAGCAGCCAAGCAGGGAATAATTCACCCCTCCACTTT. The encoded protein is CASSQAGNNSPLHF.

Points on this clonotype: A much larger clone lies a single base off, so this may be a read error. V gene TRBV10-3 combines with J gene TRBJ2-7; the D gene could be TRBD1 or TRBD2 (5 bases each). Germline V gives CDR1 ENHRY, CDR2 SYGVKD. CDR3 length: 13 amino acids. The ends were cut back, 10 bases at V and 2 bases at J, with 15 bases in the middle. CDR3 in DNA: TGTGCCACCAAGAGGGACGGAACCTACGAGCAGTACTTC. Protein sequence: CATKRDGTYEQYF.

This clonotype has ten or more counts. The chain recombines TRBV24-1 with TRBJ1-4; D is possibly TRBD1 (6 bases). The V and J ends lost 4 bases and 8 bases respectively, with 13 bases between them. The germline V gene encodes CDR1 KGHDR and CDR2 SFDVKD. The CDR3 contains 14 residues. The DNA of the CDR3 is TGTGCCACCAGTGACGGCGGGGGCAGCGAAAAACTGTTTTTT. Protein product: CATSDGGGSEKLFF.

V is TRBV9 and J is TRBJ1-5; D unclear. Germline V gives CDR1 SGDLS, CDR2 YYNGEE. The CDR3 is 14 residues long. V was shortened by 0 bases and J by 4 bases, with 8 bases between the two germline ends. The CDR3 nucleotides read TGTGCCAGCAGCGTAGAAGGAATGAATCAGCCCCAGCATTTT. Its protein is CASSVEGMNQPQHF.

This rearrangement joins TRBV7-9 to TRBJ2-7; the D is unclear. The CDR3 loop spans 13 amino acids. Trimming removed 5 bases from V and 2 bases from J, with 10 bases in between. The V gene's germline CDR1 is SEHNR and CDR2 FQNEAQ (reference sequence). The CDR3 here is CASSPSRTYEQYF. In DNA, the CDR3 is TGTGCCAGCAGCCCCTCCCGTACCTACGAGCAGTACTTC.